A selection of T cell receptor beta chains follows, all from one sample in a study of shared clonotypes between healthy human individuals. The data were produced by immunoSEQ multiplex PCR, yet TCRdb's version contains in-frame clones alone and is incomplete. The sample has 660,000 or so clones; 96% are singletons. The sequencing sample was made of naive CD8+ T cells sorted from blood. The receptors derive from a woman in her thirties in good health. Each CDR3 is given with its conserved first and last residue. A D gene is named only where the DNA matches it firmly. Only some rows state a clone size, as once, few, many or a class for expanded clones.

clone size,V gene,J gene,D gene,CDR3 DNA,CDR3 protein
-,TRBV27,TRBJ2-7,-,TGTGCCAGCAGTTTTGAGGCAGGAGCCTACGAGCAGTACTTC,CASSFEAGAYEQYF
-,TRBV7-6,TRBJ2-1,-,TGTGCCAGCAGCTTACGCGGGATGATTTTCAATGAGCAGTTCTTC,CASSLRGMIFNEQFF
-,TRBV5-4,TRBJ2-2,-,TGTGCCAGCAGCTTGGCGGGGTTCGGCACCGGGGAGCTGTTTTTT,CASSLAGFGTGELFF
once,TRBV5-8,TRBJ2-7,-,TGTGCCAGCAGCCCGGTCGGGGGCTTCCTCTACGAGCAGTACTTC,CASSPVGGFLYEQYF
-,TRBV6-6,TRBJ2-5,TRBD2,TGTGCCAGCAGAGGACTAGCGGGACAAGAGACCCAGTACTTC,CASRGLAGQETQYF
-,TRBV5-6,TRBJ2-7,-,TGTGCCAGCAGCCCGGGGACGAGCGGGCAGTACTTC,CASSPGTSGQYF
-,TRBV28,TRBJ1-1,TRBD1,TGTGCCAGCAGTTTACGACAGGGAGGCACTGAAGCTTTCTTT,CASSLRQGGTEAFF
-,TRBV29-1,TRBJ1-2,TRBD1,TGCAGCGTTGATGGAGACAGGGAGTTCAGGGGCTACACCTTC,CSVDGDREFRGYTF
-,TRBV11-2,TRBJ2-7,-,TGTGCCAGCAGCTTAGTACCGGCAGAAACCTACGAGCAGTACTTC,CASSLVPAETYEQYF
-,TRBV7-2,TRBJ1-4,-,TGTGCCAGCAGCTTAGTCAGGGCCCCAACCAATGAAAAACTGTTTTTT,CASSLVRAPTNEKLFF
-,TRBV19,TRBJ2-1,-,TGTGCCAGTAGTATCGTGAGGGCAAGCATGAATGAGCAGTTCTTC,CASSIVRASMNEQFF
-,TRBV7-9,TRBJ2-7,TRBD1,TGTGCCAGCAGCTTGACAGGGGCGTTGTGGAAGTACTTC,CASSLTGALWKYF
once,TRBV7-9,TRBJ2-7,TRBD1,TGTGCCAGCAGACCGGGACAGAACTACGAGCAGTACTTC,CASRPGQNYEQYF
-,TRBV19,TRBJ2-7,-,TGTGCCAGTAGTATGTGGTTAAACTACGAGCAGTACTTC,CASSMWLNYEQYF
-,TRBV5-4,TRBJ1-1,-,TGTGCCAGCATATTGTCGGGCGGGGGTGAAGCTTTCTTT,CASILSGGGEAFF
-,TRBV27,TRBJ2-1,-,TGTGCCAGCGAGCAAGCCACGCCAGGTGAGCAGTTCTTC,CASEQATPGEQFF
once,TRBV18,TRBJ1-3,TRBD1,TGTGCCAGCTCACCATGGGACAGGGTCTCTGGAAACACCATATATTTT,CASSPWDRVSGNTIYF
-,TRBV28,TRBJ2-7,TRBD2,TGTGCCAGCGGTCCCCGACTAGCGATGGTTCCCTACGAGCAGTACTTC,CASGPRLAMVPYEQYF
-,TRBV4-1,TRBJ2-3,-,TGCGCCAGCAGCCAAGATCCGGACTACCGGGTGGATACGCAGTATTTT,CASSQDPDYRVDTQYF
-,TRBV11-2,TRBJ2-7,-,TGTGCCAGCAGGCATCTAGGGGGTCGCCGGCGGGACATTAACTACGAGCAGTACTTC,CASRHLGGRRRDINYEQYF
-,TRBV2,TRBJ2-7,-,TGTGCCAGCAGAGGAAACGGCTACGAGCAGTACTTC,CASRGNGYEQYF
-,TRBV9,TRBJ2-7,TRBD2,TGTGCCAGCAGCCCCAGGACTAGCGGTCCCTACGAGCAGTACTTC,CASSPRTSGPYEQYF
-,TRBV4-2,TRBJ2-7,TRBD2,TGTGCCAGCAGCCAAGATGTACTAGCGGGAGACGAGCAGTACTTC,CASSQDVLAGDEQYF
-,TRBV7-8,TRBJ1-2,-,TGTGCCAGCAGCTTCCCCTCAGGCCGAATTAACTATGGCTACACCTTC,CASSFPSGRINYGYTF
few,TRBV9,TRBJ2-5,-,TGTGCCAGCAGCATGACCAGGGGTAATATGGGGGAGACCCAGTACTTC,CASSMTRGNMGETQYF
-,TRBV9,TRBJ2-3,-,TGTGCCAGCAGCGTAGGAGGGGGTATGTCAGATACGCAGTATTTT,CASSVGGGMSDTQYF
-,TRBV7-9,TRBJ2-7,-,TGTGCCAGCAGCTTCTCCAGCTACGAGCAGTACTTC,CASSFSSYEQYF
-,TRBV5-1,TRBJ2-1,TRBD2,TGCGCCAGCAGCTTGGGAGCGGGAGTAGTCCATGAGCAGTTCTTC,CASSLGAGVVHEQFF
-,TRBV5-6,TRBJ2-3,-,TGTGCCAGCAGCTTGGCCAGCGGGAGCACAGATACGCAGTATTTT,CASSLASGSTDTQYF
-,TRBV28,TRBJ2-1,TRBD1,TGTGCCAGCAGTTTATCGGTACAGGGGGGTCTGATCGATGAGCAGTTCTTC,CASSLSVQGGLIDEQFF
-,TRBV7-9,TRBJ2-5,TRBD1,TGTGCCAGCAGCCCTGACAGGGGGGAGGGAGAGACCCAGTACTTC,CASSPDRGEGETQYF
-,TRBV28,TRBJ2-7,TRBD2,TGTGCCAGCAGTCCACGGACTAGCGGGATTTACGAGCAGTACTTC,CASSPRTSGIYEQYF